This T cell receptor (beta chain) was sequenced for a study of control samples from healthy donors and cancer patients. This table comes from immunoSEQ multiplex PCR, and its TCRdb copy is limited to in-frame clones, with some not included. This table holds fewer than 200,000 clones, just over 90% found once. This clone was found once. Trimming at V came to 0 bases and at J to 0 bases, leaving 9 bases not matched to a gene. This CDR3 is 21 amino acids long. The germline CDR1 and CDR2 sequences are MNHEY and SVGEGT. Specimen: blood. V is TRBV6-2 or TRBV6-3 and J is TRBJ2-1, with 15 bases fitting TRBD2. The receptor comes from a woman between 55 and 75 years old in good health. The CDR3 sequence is CASSYSTGTSGGKSSYNEQFF. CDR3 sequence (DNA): TGTGCCAGCAGTTACTCAACCGGGACTAGCGGGGGGAAGAGCTCCTACAATGAGCAGTTCTTC.